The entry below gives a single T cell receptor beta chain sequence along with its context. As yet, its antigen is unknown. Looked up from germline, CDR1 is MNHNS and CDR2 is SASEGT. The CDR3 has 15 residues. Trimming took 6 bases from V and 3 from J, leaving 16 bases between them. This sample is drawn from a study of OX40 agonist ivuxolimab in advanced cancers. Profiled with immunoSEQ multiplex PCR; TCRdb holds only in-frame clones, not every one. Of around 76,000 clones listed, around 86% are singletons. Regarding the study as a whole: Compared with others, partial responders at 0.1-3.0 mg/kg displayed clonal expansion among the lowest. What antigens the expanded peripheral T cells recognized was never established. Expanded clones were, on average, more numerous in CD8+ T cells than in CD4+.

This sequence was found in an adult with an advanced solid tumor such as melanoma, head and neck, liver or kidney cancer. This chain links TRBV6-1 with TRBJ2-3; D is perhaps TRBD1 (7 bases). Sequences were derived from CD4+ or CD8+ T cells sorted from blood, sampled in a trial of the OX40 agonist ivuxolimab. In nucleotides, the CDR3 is TGTGCCAGCAGGAGTCAGGGGGGCGGAACAGATACGCAGTATTTT. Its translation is CASRSQGGGTDTQYF.